Listed below are T cell receptor beta chains from one sample, sequenced in a study of T cell responses to AZD1222 COVID-19 vaccine. The assay was immunoSEQ multiplex PCR, and TCRdb's table has in-frame clones only and misses some. Among some 150,000 clones, around 91% were seen once, and the ten largest hold 4% to 5%. The sequences come from peripheral blood, collected on day 0 of AZD1222 vaccination. The receptors were sampled from an adult in good health. Each CDR3 is given with its conserved first and last residue. The order of the fields is V gene, clone size, D gene, CDR3 length, J gene, CDR3 DNA, CDR3 protein. A D gene is named only where the DNA matches it firmly. A row's size may be missing; if present it is once, few, many or a size class.

v_call: TRBV6-6; clone_size: .; d_call: .; cdr3_length: 15; j_call: TRBJ2-2; cdr3_nt: TGTGCCAGCAGTTACGGCAGCTCTAACACCGGGGAGCTGTTTTTT; cdr3_aa: CASSYGSSNTGELFF
v_call: TRBV5-1; clone_size: .; d_call: TRBD2; cdr3_length: 16; j_call: TRBJ2-7; cdr3_nt: TGCGCCAGCAGCACAACTAGCGGAGGTCGGTCCTACGAGCAGTACTTC; cdr3_aa: CASSTTSGGRSYEQYF
v_call: TRBV5-1; clone_size: .; d_call: .; cdr3_length: 14; j_call: TRBJ2-2; cdr3_nt: TGCGCCAGCAGCTTGGGGACAGCAATCGGGGAGCTGTTTTTT; cdr3_aa: CASSLGTAIGELFF
v_call: TRBV7-2; clone_size: once; d_call: .; cdr3_length: 12; j_call: TRBJ2-1; cdr3_nt: TGTGCCAGCAGCTTAAGGTACAATGAGCAGTTCTTC; cdr3_aa: CASSLRYNEQFF
v_call: TRBV14; clone_size: .; d_call: .; cdr3_length: 16; j_call: TRBJ1-5; cdr3_nt: TGTGCCAGCAGCCAAGGGGGCCGCGCGGCCAATCAGCCCCAGCATTTT; cdr3_aa: CASSQGGRAANQPQHF
v_call: TRBV5-4; clone_size: .; d_call: .; cdr3_length: 12; j_call: TRBJ1-3; cdr3_nt: TGTGCCAGCAGCTTTGGGGGAAACACCATATATTTT; cdr3_aa: CASSFGGNTIYF
v_call: TRBV28; clone_size: .; d_call: .; cdr3_length: 15; j_call: TRBJ1-2; cdr3_nt: TGTGCCAGCAGTCGCACCTTCCAGGTCTCCTATGGCTACACCTTC; cdr3_aa: CASSRTFQVSYGYTF
v_call: TRBV12-3/TRBV12-4; clone_size: .; d_call: .; cdr3_length: 13; j_call: TRBJ1-1; cdr3_nt: TGTGCCAGCGCGGCCTATTTGATCGGTGAAGCTTTCTTT; cdr3_aa: CASAAYLIGEAFF
v_call: TRBV6-2/TRBV6-3; clone_size: .; d_call: .; cdr3_length: 15; j_call: TRBJ1-4; cdr3_nt: TGTGCCAGCAGTTACTCGATTATAACTAATGAAAAACTGTTTTTT; cdr3_aa: CASSYSIITNEKLFF
v_call: TRBV2; clone_size: .; d_call: .; cdr3_length: 14; j_call: TRBJ2-4; cdr3_nt: TGTGCCAGCAGTGAGTTAATAGCCAAAAACATTCAGTACTTC; cdr3_aa: CASSELIAKNIQYF
v_call: TRBV27; clone_size: .; d_call: TRBD2; cdr3_length: 15; j_call: TRBJ2-5; cdr3_nt: TGTGCCAGCAGTTTCCGCCCAGCGGGGGGTGGAACCCAGTACTTC; cdr3_aa: CASSFRPAGGGTQYF
v_call: TRBV5-1; clone_size: .; d_call: TRBD1; cdr3_length: 17; j_call: TRBJ1-5; cdr3_nt: TGCGCCAGCAGCCCAGGGACAGGGGGCAGGAGCAATCAGCCCCAGCATTTT; cdr3_aa: CASSPGTGGRSNQPQHF
v_call: TRBV4-2; clone_size: .; d_call: .; cdr3_length: 13; j_call: TRBJ2-7; cdr3_nt: TGTGCCAGCAGCCAAGTGATGACCTACGAGCAGTACTTC; cdr3_aa: CASSQVMTYEQYF
v_call: TRBV12-3/TRBV12-4; clone_size: .; d_call: .; cdr3_length: 13; j_call: TRBJ1-2; cdr3_nt: TGTGCCAGCGGGGCGGTTGCTAACTATGGCTACACCTTC; cdr3_aa: CASGAVANYGYTF
v_call: TRBV2; clone_size: .; d_call: TRBD1; cdr3_length: 13; j_call: TRBJ2-3; cdr3_nt: TGTGCCAGCAGTGAGGGACAGGGGGATACGCAGTATTTT; cdr3_aa: CASSEGQGDTQYF
v_call: TRBV7-9; clone_size: .; d_call: .; cdr3_length: 13; j_call: TRBJ2-7; cdr3_nt: TGTGCCAGCAGCTTCGGACAGCGGAGCCGTTATTACTTC; cdr3_aa: CASSFGQRSRYYF
v_call: TRBV9; clone_size: .; d_call: .; cdr3_length: 13; j_call: TRBJ2-1; cdr3_nt: TGTGCCAGCAGCGTAGACCCCGAGGGGGTGCAGTTCTTC; cdr3_aa: CASSVDPEGVQFF
v_call: TRBV19; clone_size: .; d_call: TRBD1; cdr3_length: 14; j_call: TRBJ1-4; cdr3_nt: TGTGCCAGTAGTAATTCGGGACAGAATGAAAAACTGTTTTTT; cdr3_aa: CASSNSGQNEKLFF
v_call: TRBV28; clone_size: .; d_call: .; cdr3_length: 14; j_call: TRBJ2-2; cdr3_nt: TGTGCCAGCAGCCGTGACGGCGTCCCCGGGGAGCTGTTTTTT; cdr3_aa: CASSRDGVPGELFF
v_call: TRBV25-1; clone_size: .; d_call: TRBD1; cdr3_length: 15; j_call: TRBJ1-1; cdr3_nt: TGTGCCAGCAGTCAGGACAGGGTTGATGCAACTGAAGCTTTCTTT; cdr3_aa: CASSQDRVDATEAFF
v_call: TRBV27; clone_size: .; d_call: .; cdr3_length: 16; j_call: TRBJ1-6; cdr3_nt: TGTGCCAGCAGCTTACAGTTCATCTCCTATAATTCACCCCTCCACTTT; cdr3_aa: CASSLQFISYNSPLHF
v_call: TRBV5-1; clone_size: .; d_call: TRBD1; cdr3_length: 13; j_call: TRBJ1-1; cdr3_nt: TGCGCCAGCAGCTCACAGGGGGCCGCTGAAGCTTTCTTT; cdr3_aa: CASSSQGAAEAFF
v_call: TRBV3-1/TRBV3-2; clone_size: .; d_call: .; cdr3_length: 13; j_call: TRBJ1-6; cdr3_nt: TGTGCCAGCAGCCTCGCCAGGGTTTCACCCCTCCACTTT; cdr3_aa: CASSLARVSPLHF